This section outlines one T cell receptor beta chain sequence together with its context. Its antigen is as yet unknown. This specimen comes from a study of cytomegalovirus exposure and HLA in healthy donors. General study results and limits: Most TCR beta V segments were productive about 87% or about 30% of the time in an earlier analysis.

60 Vbeta and 13 Jbeta primers were used in PCR. Method: immunoSEQ multiplex PCR; TCRdb's copy keeps in-frame clones and lacks some. Here the sample spans under 200,000 clones, under 85% being singletons. The CDR3 runs to 16 residues. Germline lookup yields CDR1 PRHDT and CDR2 FYEKMQ (reference sequence). V lost 3 bases to trimming and J lost 7 bases; unmatched junction nucleotides: 14. The sequencing input was PBMCs. The rearrangement joins TRBV13 to TRBJ2-7; 8 nucleotides agree with TRBD2. The origin of this receptor is a woman younger than 35 in good health and CMV-seropositive. CDR3 amino acids: CASSFRGGPTQEEQYF. The CDR3 DNA sequence: TGTGCCAGCAGCTTTCGGGGGGGACCCACCCAGGAGGAGCAGTACTTC. The complete variable domain, with remaining parts taken from reference TRBV13 and TRBJ2-7, reads AAGVIQSPRHLIKEKRETATLKCYPIPRHDTVYWYQQGPGQDPQFLISFYEKMQSDKGSIPDRFSAQQFSDYHSELNMSSLELGDSALYFCASSFRGGPTQEEQYFGPGTRLTVT.